This T cell receptor (beta chain) was obtained from a study of T cell repertoires in ileal Crohn's disease. Clones were read by immunoSEQ multiplex PCR, and TCRdb kept only the in-frame ones, dropping some. The table lists about 5,000 clones, roughly 77% of them singletons. Turning to this clone: In the same sample, other DNA sequences code for this CDR3.

The germline CDR1 and CDR2 sequences are MNHNS and SASEGT. V shed 1 base and J shed 6 bases, with 11 bases lying between them. This CDR3 contains 14 residues. Adults with ileal or ileocolonic Crohn's disease and an indication for resection were eligible. Sequencing was carried out using ileal tissue. The clonotype originates from an adult with Crohn's disease. The chain links TRBV6-1 to TRBJ2-3; possibly TRBD2 for D (6 bases). This CDR3 reads CASSEEEGLDTQYF. The CDR3 region has the DNA TGTGCCAGCAGTGAAGAGGAGGGGCTTGATACGCAGTATTTT.